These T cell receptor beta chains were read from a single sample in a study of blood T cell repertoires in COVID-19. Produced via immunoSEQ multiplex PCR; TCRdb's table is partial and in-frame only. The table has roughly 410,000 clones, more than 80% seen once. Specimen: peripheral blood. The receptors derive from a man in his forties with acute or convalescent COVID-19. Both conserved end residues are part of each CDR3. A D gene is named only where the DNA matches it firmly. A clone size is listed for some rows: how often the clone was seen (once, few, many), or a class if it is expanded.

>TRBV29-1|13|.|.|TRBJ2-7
CSVESQGSYEQYF
TGCAGCGTTGAGTCGCAGGGGTCCTACGAGCAGTACTTC
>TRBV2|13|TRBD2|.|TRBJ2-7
CASTGTSSYEQYF
TGTGCCAGCACCGGGACTAGTTCGTACGAGCAGTACTTC
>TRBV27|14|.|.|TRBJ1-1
CASSLQEGSTEAFF
TGTGCCAGCAGTTTACAGGAGGGAAGCACTGAAGCTTTCTTT
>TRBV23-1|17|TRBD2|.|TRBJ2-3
CASSHNPGTSLTDTQYF
TGCGCCAGCAGTCACAACCCCGGGACTAGCCTGACAGATACGCAGTATTTT
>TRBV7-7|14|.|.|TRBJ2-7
CASSLRTDSYEQYF
TGTGCTAGCAGCTTACGGACAGATTCCTACGAGCAGTACTTC
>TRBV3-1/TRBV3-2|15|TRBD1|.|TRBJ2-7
CASSQDIQGLNEQYF
TGTGCCAGCAGCCAAGATATACAGGGGCTGAACGAGCAGTACTTC
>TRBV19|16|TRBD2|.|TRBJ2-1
CASRGGAGAARNEQFF
TGTGCCAGCCGGGGGGGAGCGGGAGCAGCACGAAATGAGCAGTTCTTC
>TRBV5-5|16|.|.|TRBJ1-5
CASSLYWQGMRQPQHF
TGTGCCAGCAGCTTGTATTGGCAGGGAATGAGGCAGCCCCAGCATTTT
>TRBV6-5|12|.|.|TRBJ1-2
CASSYGSYGYTF
TGTGCCAGCAGTTACGGCAGTTATGGCTACACCTTC
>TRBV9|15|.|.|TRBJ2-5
CASSVETATQETQYF
TGTGCCAGCAGCGTAGAGACAGCTACTCAAGAGACCCAGTACTTC
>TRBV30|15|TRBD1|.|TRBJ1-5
CAWNLGQGIDQPQHF
TGTGCCTGGAATCTGGGACAGGGTATAGATCAGCCCCAGCATTTT
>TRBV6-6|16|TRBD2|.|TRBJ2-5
CASSYSVRGRRGTQYF
TGTGCCAGCAGTTACTCGGTGCGCGGGAGGAGGGGGACCCAGTACTTC
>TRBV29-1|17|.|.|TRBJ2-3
CSAHIGGSLGGTDTQYF
TGCAGCGCCCACATTGGGGGCTCCCTCGGTGGCACAGATACGCAGTATTTT
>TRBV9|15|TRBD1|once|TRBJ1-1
CASSPRTGQNTEAFF
TGTGCCAGCAGCCCACGGACAGGGCAGAACACTGAAGCTTTCTTT
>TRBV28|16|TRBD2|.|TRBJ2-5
CASKDGGGGTEETQYF
TGTGCCAGCAAGGACGGGGGGGGCGGGACTGAAGAGACCCAGTACTTC